Reported below is one T cell receptor (beta chain). This CDR3 spans 15 amino acids. Germline CDR1 is SNHLY and CDR2 is FYNNEI. V gave up 4 bases and J gave up 2 bases; unmatched junction bases: 8. The sample belongs to a study of blood T cell repertoires in COVID-19. Across the study: COVID-19 samples, acute and convalescent, were from the United States, Italy and Spain.

Original methodology: How many nucleated cells were present was estimated from reference gene primer amplification. Sequencing was performed with immunoSEQ multiplex PCR; in TCRdb, only in-frame clones are kept and a portion is missing. V and J calls and clone size follow that table, whereas D and trimming were derived from the DNA. Among roughly 190,000 clones listed, around 80% were seen once. The specimen was peripheral blood. The source of this sequence is a man aged 30 to 45 with active or convalescent COVID-19. This chain links TRBV2 with TRBJ2-7, with 7 bases that match TRBD1. The CDR3 DNA follows: TGTGCCAGCAGTGCTCTCTCGCAGGGGGCCTACGAGCAGTACTTC. This encodes CASSALSQGAYEQYF.